Below are 17 T cell receptor beta chains sequenced from a single sample in a study of blood T cells in healthy people across ages. A sample-barcoded 5' primer and a J-beta primer mix were used in a second PCR of roughly 7 to 11 cycles. TCRdb recomputed calls from the 5' RACE reads with MiXCR, one row per CDR3 protein. The sample lists 600,000 to 900,000 distinct CDR3 sequences, roughly 26% occurring once. This sample was also put to use in a study of T cells of mothers and their children.

Sample: blood. These receptors came from a boy younger than 18 in good health.

The rearrangement joins TRBV7-9 to TRBJ2-5; D gene unclear. There are 12 residues in the CDR3. CDR1 is SEHNR and CDR2 is FQNEAQ in the germline V gene (reference sequence). The V end was cut by 5 bases, the J end by 5 bases, with 9 bases between. Here the CDR3 DNA reads TGTGCCAGCAGCACTTACTCGGAGACCCAGTACTTC. This translates into CASSTYSETQYF.

The rearrangement uses TRBV2 and TRBJ2-7; D call uncertain. The CDR3 sequence is 12 residues long. Trimming cost V 4 bases and J 9 bases, with 13 bases left between them. CDR1 and CDR2 from the germline V gene are SNHLY and FYNNEI. The CDR3 is CASSVAWTGQYF. In DNA, the CDR3 is TGTGCCAGCAGTGTTGCTTGGACGGGGCAGTACTTC.

The chain carries TRBV27 and TRBJ2-7, with D possibly matching TRBD1 (5 bases). Germline CDR1 MNHEY, CDR2 SMNVEV (reference sequence). The CDR3 extends over 15 amino acids. Trimming shortened V by 1 base and J by 0 bases, and 10 bases separated the two germline ends. DNA for the CDR3: TGTGCCAGCAGTTTATTTGGGGCGAGCTCCTACGAGCAGTACTTC. Residues: CASSLFGASSYEQYF.

This clonotype was counted only a few times. The chain combines TRBV28 with TRBJ2-5; TRBD2 matches at 8 bases. The germline V gene has CDR1 MDHEN and CDR2 SYDVKM. The CDR3 covers 12 residues. Trimming cost V 9 bases and J 5 bases; bases outside gene matches: 5. CDR3 sequence reads: CASGGGTETQYF. The CDR3 DNA reads TGTGCCAGTGGCGGGGGGACGGAGACCCAGTACTTC.

This clonotype occurred a few times. The chain has TRBV6-5 and TRBJ2-5; 9 bases agree with TRBD1. The CDR3 sequence is 13 residues long. The J segment lost 4 bases and the V segment lost 10 bases, leaving 7 bases of the junction unmatched. Germline-derived CDR1 and CDR2 are MNHEY and SVGAGI. CDR3 protein: CATPTGGRETQYF. The CDR3 DNA reads as TGTGCCACTCCCACAGGGGGCCGAGAGACCCAGTACTTC.

This sequence joins TRBV9 and TRBJ2-7, with D unclear. Germline lookup yields CDR1 SGDLS and CDR2 YYNGEE. Trimming stripped 0 bases from V and 2 bases from J, with 6 bases between. This CDR3 has 13 amino acids. The CDR3 here is CASSVDAAYEQYF. Here the CDR3 DNA reads TGTGCCAGCAGCGTAGACGCAGCCTACGAGCAGTACTTC.

The chain joins TRBV5-1 to TRBJ1-2, with unresolved D. There are 14 residues in the CDR3. Trimming removed 0 bases from V and 4 bases from J, with 10 bases in between. Per the germline V gene, CDR1 is SGHRS and CDR2 is YFSETQ. The CDR3 reads CASSLDRPFYGYTF. As DNA, the CDR3 is TGCGCCAGCAGCTTGGATCGTCCATTCTATGGCTACACCTTC.

This rearrangement joins TRBV20-1 to TRBJ2-5, with TRBD1 matching 8 bases. The V gene end was trimmed by 5 bases and the J gene end by 7 bases; junction bases not matched to a gene: 9. CDR3 length: 13 amino acids. Germline V gives CDR1 DFQATT, CDR2 SNEGSKA (reference sequence). The CDR3 spells CSASRQGMGTQYF. The CDR3 DNA follows: TGCAGTGCTTCACGACAGGGGATGGGGACCCAGTACTTC.

V and J are TRBV10-3 and TRBJ1-4; the D gene is possibly TRBD1 (5 bases). Germline V gene data show CDR1 as ENHRY and CDR2 as SYGVKD. CDR3 length: 14 residues. The V gene lost 10 bases and the J gene lost 0 bases, with 12 bases spanning the gap. This chain's CDR3 is CATRQQSTNEKLFF. The DNA for the CDR3 is TGTGCCACTAGACAGCAGTCAACTAATGAAAAACTGTTTTTT.

The V and J genes are TRBV7-3 and TRBJ2-2, with D possibly being TRBD1 (6 bases). Trimming pared 4 bases from V and 2 bases from J, leaving 14 bases between. The V gene's germline CDR1 is SGHTA and CDR2 FQGTGA. The CDR3 consists of 16 residues. The chain's CDR3 is CASSSGQVKNTGELFF. The DNA for the CDR3 is TGTGCCAGCAGCTCGGGACAAGTAAAAAACACCGGGGAGCTGTTTTTT.

J is TRBJ2-5 and V is TRBV10-3; possible D gene TRBD1, 5 bases. V lost 0 bases and J lost 4, with 21 bases in between. CDR1 and CDR2 (germline): ENHRY, SYGVKD. The CDR3 is 18 amino acids. The CDR3 spells CAISESVEGMLDRETQYF. CDR3 sequence (DNA): TGTGCCATCAGTGAGTCGGTAGAAGGTATGCTTGACAGAGAGACCCAGTACTTC.

V is TRBV2 and J is TRBJ2-5; D not certain. CDR1 and CDR2 from the germline V gene are SNHLY and FYNNEI. Trimming pared 6 bases from V and 2 bases from J, leaving 13 bases between. CDR3 size: 14 residues. For the CDR3, the DNA is TGTGCCAGCAGCTCAGCTAATCAACAAGAGACCCAGTACTTC. It yields the protein CASSSANQQETQYF. The full variable domain, in which reference TRBV2 and TRBJ2-5 provide the parts outside the CDR3, is EPEVTQTPSHQVTQMGQEVILRCVPISNHLYFYWYRQILGQKVEFLVSFYNNEISEKSEIFDDQFSVERPDGSNFTLKIRSTKLEDSAMYFCASSSANQQETQYFGPGTRLLVL.

V and J are TRBV20-1 and TRBJ2-5; 9 bases are shared with TRBD2. Germline-derived CDR1 and CDR2 are DFQATT and SNEGSKA (reference sequence). The trim removed 6 bases at V and 2 bases at J, leaving 10 bases unmatched. The CDR3 is 15 residues long. This CDR3 is CSAQTGTSSQETQYF. In DNA form, the CDR3 reads TGCAGTGCCCAAACCGGGACTAGCAGTCAAGAGACCCAGTACTTC.

The chain recombines TRBV29-1 with TRBJ2-1; possible D gene TRBD2, 5 bases. Germline lookup yields CDR1 SQVTM and CDR2 ANQGSEA. Trimming removed 7 bases at V and 9 bases at J, with 13 bases between. CDR3 length equals 11 residues. The CDR3 region has the DNA TGCAGCGGAGCCGGGGTCGGTGAGCAGTTCTTC. This sequence encodes CSGAGVGEQFF.

The chain carries TRBV20-1 and TRBJ2-1, with 8 nucleotides matching TRBD2. The germline CDR1 and CDR2 sequences are DFQATT and SNEGSKA (reference sequence). CDR3 length: 17 residues. V lost 5 bases and J lost 0; bases outside the gene matches: 12. CDR3 amino acids: CSAWTSWGPSSYNEQFF. CDR3 coding DNA: TGCAGTGCTTGGACTAGCTGGGGCCCGAGCTCCTACAATGAGCAGTTCTTC.

This clonotype was seen only a few times. This sequence joins TRBV6-2 or TRBV6-3 and TRBJ2-3; D is undetermined. The CDR3 contains 13 residues. V was pared by 4 bases and J by 2 bases, with 7 bases between. Per the germline V gene, CDR1 is MNHEY and CDR2 is SVGEGT. CDR3: CASSSRNTDTQYF. The CDR3 DNA is TGTGCCAGCAGTTCCAGGAACACAGATACGCAGTATTTT.

Note on this clonotype: A junction boundary mismatches the germline segment, possibly from a read error. The rearrangement uses TRBV15 and TRBJ2-5, with D possibly matching TRBD2 (5 bases). The tail of the sequence fits TRBJ2-7 better, so the J call may be wrong. Germline CDR1 and CDR2: LNHNV and YYDKDF (reference sequence). The CDR3 covers 16 residues. The CDR3 loop is CATSREWTADSYEQYF. The CDR3 bases are TGTGCCACTAGCAGAGAATGGACTGCCGACTCCTACGAGCAGTACTTC.